This T cell receptor beta chain was sequenced during a study of T cell responses to AZD1222 COVID-19 vaccine. Looking at the study overall: Whether given at about 4 or about 12 weeks, second doses were pooled. Study-level results: Receipt of two AZD1222 doses was followed by a rise in Spike-specific TCR breadth and depth.

The V end was cut by 4 bases, the J end by 9 bases, with 7 bases between. Germline CDR1 reads SNHLY; CDR2 reads FYNNEI. The CDR3 runs 11 residues. Clones were read by immunoSEQ multiplex PCR, and TCRdb kept only the in-frame ones, dropping some. The sample carries about 160,000 clones, 89% recorded once. Regarding this clone: Antigen specificity is unknown.

The clonotype originates from an adult in good health. The chain couples TRBV2 to TRBJ2-1, with D perhaps TRBD1 (6 bases). The source was peripheral blood, collected on day 0 of AZD1222 vaccination. The chain's CDR3 is CASSVGGEQFF. The CDR3 bases are TGTGCCAGCAGTGTAGGGGGTGAGCAGTTCTTC.